This entry lists 23 T cell receptor beta chains sequenced from one sample in a study of cytomegalovirus exposure and HLA in healthy donors. PCR used 60 Vbeta primers and 13 Jbeta primers. Clones were sequenced by immunoSEQ multiplex PCR, and TCRdb holds only the in-frame ones, with some missing. This repertoire shows tens of thousands of clones, approximately 72% found once; its top ten account for approximately 3.5%. The sequenced sample consisted of PBMCs. These receptors were taken from a woman aged 30 to 39 in good health and CMV-seronegative.

This clone was seen a handful of times. This rearrangement joins TRBV6-6 to TRBJ2-1; 9 bases agree with TRBD2. CDR3 length equals 13 residues. Per the germline V gene, CDR1 is MNHNY and CDR2 is SVGAGI (reference sequence). Trimming removed 10 bases from V and 8 bases from J; junction bases left unmatched: 9. The DNA of the CDR3 is TGTGCCACCGGACTAGCGCTACGAGATGAGCAGTTCTTC. Its protein product is CATGLALRDEQFF.

The CDR3 protein is CASSHGQGISYEQYF. In DNA, the CDR3 is TGTGCCAGCAGTCACGGACAGGGAATCTCCTACGAGCAGTACTTC. The genes are TRBV6-1 and TRBJ2-7, with 8 bases matching TRBD1. This CDR3 is 15 amino acids long. Per germline, CDR1 MNHNS and CDR2 SASEGT. The trim removed 5 bases at V and 0 bases at J, leaving 6 bases unmatched.

The V gene is TRBV9, the J gene TRBJ1-6; D is possibly TRBD1 (5 bases). V dropped 2 bases and J dropped 7 bases, with 19 bases sitting between them. This CDR3 spans 17 amino acids. Germline loops: CDR1 SGDLS, CDR2 YYNGEE. The CDR3 loop reads CASSVWGYEGQNSPLHF. The CDR3 bases are TGTGCCAGCAGCGTCTGGGGTTATGAAGGACAAAATTCACCCCTCCACTTT.

The V and J genes are TRBV5-4 and TRBJ2-7, with D possibly being TRBD1 (6 bases). CDR1 and CDR2 from the germline V gene are SGHNT and YYREEE (reference sequence). This CDR3 comprises 14 residues. V lost 5 bases and J 0 bases, leaving 12 bases between the germline ends. In DNA, the CDR3 is TGTGCCAGCAGTAATCAGGGGAGCTCCTACGAGCAGTACTTC. This sequence encodes CASSNQGSSYEQYF.

This clone was seen just once. The same CDR3 is also encoded by other DNA sequences in this sample. The J gene is TRBJ2-3, the V gene TRBV5-4, with 11 bases matching TRBD2. The trim removed 1 base at V and 3 bases at J, leaving 1 base unmatched. Germline V gene sequence: CDR1 SGHNT, CDR2 YYREEE (reference sequence). The CDR3 runs to 15 residues. CDR3: CASSLRLAGTDTQYF. Written as DNA, the CDR3 is TGTGCCAGCAGCTTGAGACTAGCGGGAACAGATACGCAGTATTTT.

V and J are TRBV30 and TRBJ1-2; TRBD1 matches 7 bases. The CDR3 runs to 13 residues. V trimming: 8 bases; J trimming: 8 bases; junction bases outside the gene matches: 14. Germline V gene data show CDR1 as GTSNPN and CDR2 as SVGIG (reference sequence). For the CDR3, the DNA is TGTGCCGGGATCTTTCAGGGGGAGGACGGCTACACCTTC. This gives the protein CAGIFQGEDGYTF.

The rearrangement links TRBV29-1 to TRBJ1-1; tentatively, D is TRBD1 (6 bases). V lost 1 base to trimming and J lost 1 base, with 13 bases between them. CDR1 and CDR2 (germline): SQVTM, ANQGSEA. The CDR3 runs to 15 residues. CDR3 bases: TGCAGCGTTGAAGGCCCTGCAGGGGCGAACACTGAAGCTTTCTTT. Amino acid sequence: CSVEGPAGANTEAFF.

The V call is TRBV14, the J call TRBJ1-1; D possibly corresponds to TRBD1 (5 bases). CDR1 is SGHDN and CDR2 is FVKESK in the germline V gene. V was pared by 2 bases and J by 11 bases, with 18 bases between. The CDR3 consists of 14 residues. The CDR3 DNA is TGTGCCAGCAGCCAATCACTGGGCAGGGTACCCGCTTTCTTT. Translation gives CASSQSLGRVPAFF.

This clone turned up a few times. The chain is built from TRBV4-2 and TRBJ1-5; D gene ambiguous. The germline V and J ends were trimmed by 0 bases and 7 bases, with 4 bases remaining between them. Germline V gene data show CDR1 as LGHNA and CDR2 as YNFKEQ. The CDR3 sequence is 12 residues long. For the CDR3, the DNA is TGTGCCAGCAGCCAAGATCAGCAGCCCCAGCATTTT. Encoded protein: CASSQDQQPQHF.

The V gene is TRBV6-1, the J gene TRBJ2-7; tentative D call: TRBD1 (5 bases). Germline V gene sequence: CDR1 MNHNS, CDR2 SASEGT. The CDR3 has 14 amino acids. Between the trimmed V and J ends, which lost 7 bases and 0 bases, there was a span of 13 bases. The CDR3 region has the DNA TGTGCCAGCAATCACAGGAGCCACTCCTACGAGCAGTACTTC. Translation: CASNHRSHSYEQYF.

This chain joins TRBV5-1 and TRBJ2-7; maybe TRBD1 (6 bases). The CDR3 runs 14 residues. Germline V gene lookup returns CDR1 SGHRS and CDR2 YFSETQ. V gave up 3 bases and J gave up 2 bases, with 12 bases separating them. The CDR3 spells CASSSGTFPYEQYF. CDR3 bases: TGCGCCAGCAGCTCAGGGACATTTCCCTACGAGCAGTACTTC.

Here the CDR3 DNA reads TGTGCCAGCAGGACCGGGACAGGGTACTACGAGCAGTACTTC. It codes for CASRTGTGYYEQYF. The chain combines TRBV6-6 with TRBJ2-7; 9 bases agree with TRBD1. V lost 6 bases, J lost 3 bases, and 6 bases stayed unmatched. This CDR3 is built from 14 residues. Germline CDR1 reads MNHNY; CDR2 reads SVGAGI (reference sequence).

This clone was detected only once. This chain uses TRBV25-1 with TRBJ2-3; no reliable D call. Trimming removed 3 bases at V and 1 base at J, with 8 bases between. The CDR3 extends over 14 amino acids. Looked up from germline, CDR1 is MGHDK and CDR2 is SYGVNS. The CDR3 nucleotides read TGTGCCAGCAGTGACTGGCAGGGCACAGATACGCAGTATTTT. Translating it yields CASSDWQGTDTQYF.

The rearrangement joins TRBV6-5 to TRBJ1-2; 10 positions match TRBD1. Germline V lookup: CDR1 MNHEY, CDR2 SVGAGI. The CDR3 loop spans 15 amino acids. V lost 2 bases and J lost 2; bases outside the gene matches: 2. In DNA form, the CDR3 reads TGTGCCAGCAGTTACGGGACAGGGGCCAACTATGGCTACACCTTC. Translation: CASSYGTGANYGYTF.

The CDR3, as DNA: TGCGCCAGCAGCTTGGTGGCAGGGGGTGGAAACACCATATATTTT. This sequence encodes CASSLVAGGGNTIYF. This rearrangement joins TRBV5-1 to TRBJ1-3; TRBD1 matches at 7 bases. The length of the CDR3 is 15 residues. Looked up from germline, CDR1 is SGHRS and CDR2 is YFSETQ. Losses at the gene ends were 0 bases for V and 3 bases for J; bases not matched to a gene: 3.

The chain joins TRBV10-3 to TRBJ1-2; D unclear. Per the germline V gene, CDR1 is ENHRY and CDR2 is SYGVKD. V was pared by 6 bases and J by 6 bases, with 8 bases between. This CDR3 is 11 amino acids long. This chain's CDR3 is CAIRTEHGYTF. CDR3 nucleotides: TGTGCCATCAGGACGGAGCATGGCTACACCTTC.

The CDR3: CASTFRGIGTVKKLAKNIQYF. CDR3 nucleotide sequence: TGTGCCAGCACCTTCCGCGGTATCGGGACAGTGAAAAAACTAGCCAAAAACATTCAGTACTTC. The chain links TRBV28 to TRBJ2-4; TRBD1 matches at 7 bases. J gave up 0 bases and V 7 bases, and 24 bases lay outside the gene matches. The CDR3 length is 21 residues. Germline-derived CDR1 and CDR2 are MDHEN and SYDVKM.

Concerning this clone: Relative to the germline gene, one junction end is altered; a read error may explain this. The chain uses TRBV7-6 and TRBJ1-4; possibly TRBD1 for D (6 bases). This CDR3 region has 16 residues. Germline CDR1 SGHVS, CDR2 FNYEAQ. The CDR3 sequence is CASSLGFRDNNRKLFF. In DNA form, the CDR3 reads TGTGCCAGCAGTTTAGGATTCAGGGACAACAACCGAAAACTGTTTTTT.

The chain has TRBV30 and TRBJ1-1; 8 bases align to TRBD1. The length of the CDR3 is 17 residues. Germline CDR1 and CDR2: GTSNPN and SVGIG (reference sequence). With 1 base clipped from V and 0 bases from J, the junction kept 10 bases outside the gene matches. This CDR3 is CAWSADRTGRMNTEAFF. As DNA, the CDR3 is TGTGCCTGGAGTGCTGATCGGACAGGGAGGATGAACACTGAAGCTTTCTTT.

J is TRBJ1-1 and V is TRBV5-1, with TRBD1 identical over 12 bases. CDR1 SGHRS and CDR2 YFSETQ come from the germline V gene. CDR3 length: 18 amino acids. Losses at the gene ends were 4 bases for V and 0 bases for J; bases not matched to a gene: 10. The CDR3 bases are TGCGCCAGCAGCGCCGGGACAGGGGGCTCCGGCATGAACACTGAAGCTTTCTTT. It encodes CASSAGTGGSGMNTEAFF.

Points on this clone: Sequence at one end of the junction differs from germline and may be a read error. J is TRBJ2-7 and V is TRBV4-1, with 15 bases fitting TRBD2. The CDR3 runs 15 residues. Germline loops: CDR1 MGHRA, CDR2 YSYEKL. CDR3: CTSSPGLAGGYEQYF. The CDR3 nucleotides read TGCACCAGCAGCCCGGGACTAGCGGGAGGATACGAGCAGTACTTC.

This clone was counted only a few times. CDR3 nucleotides: TGTGCCAGCAGTGGTCACCCGGGTCAGCCCCAGCATTTT. Translation: CASSGHPGQPQHF. The chain uses TRBV6-1 and TRBJ1-5; D remains ambiguous. CDR1 is MNHNS, CDR2 SASEGT, per germline. The V end was cut by 4 bases, the J end by 6 bases, with 10 bases between. The CDR3 runs to 13 residues.

The sample holds a few counts of this clone. The J gene is TRBJ2-3, the V gene TRBV5-1; D is possibly TRBD2 (6 bases). Trimming cost V 4 bases and J 0 bases, with 12 bases left between them. This CDR3 is built from 15 residues. Looked up from germline, CDR1 is SGHRS and CDR2 is YFSETQ. CDR3 DNA: TGCGCCAGCAGCAGCATTAGCGGTAGCACAGATACGCAGTATTTT. Residues: CASSSISGSTDTQYF.